This T cell receptor (beta chain) is drawn from a study of cytomegalovirus exposure and HLA in healthy donors. Per the germline V gene, CDR1 is SGHTA and CDR2 is FQGTGA. The CDR3 has 14 residues. Losses at the gene ends were 2 bases for V and 8 bases for J; bases not matched to a gene: 4. PCR used 60 Vbeta primers and 13 Jbeta primers. The assay was immunoSEQ multiplex PCR, and TCRdb's table has in-frame clones only and misses some. The table records under 200,000 clones, 81% of them present only once. This clone has a single count. Sequenced material: PBMCs. The TCR comes from a man aged 45-65 years in good health and CMV-seronegative. V is TRBV7-3 and J is TRBJ2-1, with 9 bases matching TRBD2. Written as DNA, the CDR3 is TGTGCCAGCAGCTTAGGCGGGGGGGGGTATGAGCAGTTCTTC. This codes for CASSLGGGGYEQFF.